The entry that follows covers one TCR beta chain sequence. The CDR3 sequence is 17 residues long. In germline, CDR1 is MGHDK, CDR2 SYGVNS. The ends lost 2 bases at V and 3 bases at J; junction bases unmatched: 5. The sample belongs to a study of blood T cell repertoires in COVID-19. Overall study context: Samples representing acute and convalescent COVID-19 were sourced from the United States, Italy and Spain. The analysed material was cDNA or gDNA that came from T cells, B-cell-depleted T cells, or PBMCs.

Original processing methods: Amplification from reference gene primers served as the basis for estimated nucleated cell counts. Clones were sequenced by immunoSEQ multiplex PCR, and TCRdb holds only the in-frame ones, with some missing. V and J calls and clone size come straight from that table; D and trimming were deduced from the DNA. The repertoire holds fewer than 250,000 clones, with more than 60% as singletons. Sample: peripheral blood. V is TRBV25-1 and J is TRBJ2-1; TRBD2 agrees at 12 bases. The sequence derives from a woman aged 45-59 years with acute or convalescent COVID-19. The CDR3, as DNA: TGTGCCAGCAGTGAAAGGACTAGCGGGGTTCGCTACAATGAGCAGTTCTTC. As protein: CASSERTSGVRYNEQFF.